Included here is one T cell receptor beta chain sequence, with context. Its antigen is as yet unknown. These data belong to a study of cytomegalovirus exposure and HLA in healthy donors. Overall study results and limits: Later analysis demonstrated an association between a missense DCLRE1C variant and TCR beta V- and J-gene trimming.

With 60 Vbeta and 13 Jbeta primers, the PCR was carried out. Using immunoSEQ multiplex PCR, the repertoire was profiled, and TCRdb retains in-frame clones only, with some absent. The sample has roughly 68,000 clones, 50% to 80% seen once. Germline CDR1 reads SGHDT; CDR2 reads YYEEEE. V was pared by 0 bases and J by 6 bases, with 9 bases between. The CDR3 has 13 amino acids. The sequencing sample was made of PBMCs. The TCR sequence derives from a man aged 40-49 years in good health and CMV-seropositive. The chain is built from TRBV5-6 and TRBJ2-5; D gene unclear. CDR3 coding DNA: TGTGCCAGCAGCTTGGGGCAGAAACAGACCCAGTACTTC. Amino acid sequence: CASSLGQKQTQYF.